This T cell receptor beta chain was identified in a study of T cell repertoires in cytomegalovirus infection. Study context: Used in the study were CMV epitopes, some recently identified and HLA-C-restricted, others well-studied and HLA-B-restricted. Whole-study results and caveats: CMV carriers having the relevant HLA were flagged by cumulative public TCR beta family frequency.

A single record per CDR3 protein comes from TCRdb applying MiXCR to the reads. The sample has 44,000 or so distinct CDR3 sequences, 20% to 25% seen once. This clonotype was counted a few times. Its antigen remains unidentified. V lost 5 bases, J lost 7 bases, and 7 bases stayed unmatched. Germline V gene lookup returns CDR1 SQVTM and CDR2 ANQGSEA. The length of the CDR3 is 12 residues. The sequencing here drew on CD8+ T cells from cultured PBMCs, taken from culture after CMV antigen stimulation. This TCR was sampled from a human donor in good health (CMV status not recorded). Some clones in this sample may be carry-over from other donors' samples. The rearrangement joins TRBV29-1 to TRBJ1-2; 7 bases are a match to TRBD1. This chain's CDR3 is CSVFDRDRGYTF. The CDR3 DNA follows: TGCAGCGTTTTTGACAGGGATCGTGGCTACACCTTC.